This entry lists 28 T cell receptor beta chains sequenced from one sample in a study of response to subunit inactivated influenza vaccine (dated by TCRdb to 2016 to 2019). The library was made by RT-PCR. The instrument given in TCRdb is Illumina HiSeq 2500. TCRdb reran the public reads through fastp at Q25 and MiXCR, keeping productive beta chains. Merged by CDR3 protein, the rows form single entries marked with the most common genes and DNA. The sample records hundreds of thousands of distinct CDR3 sequences, approximately 7.7% of which are singletons. Of the sample, 10% to 15% is held by the ten largest clones. Here the sequenced sample was PBMCs from blood, taken approximately 25 months after vaccination. The receptors here all came from a man aged 50 to 75 who received an inactivated influenza vaccine. Donor details come from another sample of the same person, matched by shared clones.

This clonotype was detected many times. The V gene is TRBV5-1, the J gene TRBJ2-7; 7 bases match TRBD1. Per germline, CDR1 SGHRS and CDR2 YFSETQ. With V trimmed by 4 bases and J by 5 bases, 9 bases remained unmatched. The CDR3 length is 14 residues. The DNA for the CDR3 is TGCGCCAGCAGCAAGACAGGGTCGGAGCACGAGCAGTACTTC. Protein: CASSKTGSEHEQYF.

The CDR3 nucleotides are TGCAGTGCCCAACGAACCCTCTATAACAGGGGTTATAGCAATCAGCCCCAGCATTTT. It is translated as CSAQRTLYNRGYSNQPQHF. This sequence joins TRBV20-1 and TRBJ1-5, with 7 nucleotides matching TRBD1. The CDR3 spans 19 residues. Germline values: CDR1 DFQATT, CDR2 SNEGSKA (reference sequence). V gave up 6 bases and J gave up 0 bases; unmatched junction bases: 20.

This clonotype has only a few counts. The chain combines TRBV3-1 with TRBJ2-5; 10 bases map to TRBD2. J gave up 1 base and V 1 base, and 6 bases lay outside the gene matches. Germline assignment: CDR1 LGHDT and CDR2 YNNKEL (reference sequence). The CDR3 is made up of 17 amino acids. The CDR3 nucleotides are TGTGCCAGCAGCCAAGGGGTACTAGCGGGGTTCCAAGAGACCCAGTACTTC. It translates to CASSQGVLAGFQETQYF.

This clonotype was counted between two and nine times. The rearrangement uses TRBV7-2 and TRBJ2-7; maybe TRBD1 (7 bases). The CDR3 has 13 amino acids. V was cut by 4 bases and J by 6 bases, with 13 bases left in between. Germline V CDR1 and CDR2: SGHTA, FQGNSA. The CDR3 sequence: CASSSTGRGEQYF. The CDR3 bases are TGTGCCAGCAGCTCGACAGGGCGGGGCGAGCAGTACTTC.

This clonotype appeared a few times. The chain has TRBV5-1 and TRBJ2-1, with D maybe TRBD2 (8 bases). The V end lost 0 bases, the J end lost 6 bases, and 16 bases lay between the germline ends. Germline V gives CDR1 SGHRS, CDR2 YFSETQ. CDR3 length: 16 residues. The CDR3 loop reads CASSLGDSGSGNEQFF. The CDR3, as DNA: TGCGCCAGCAGCTTGGGGGACAGCGGGAGTGGCAATGAGCAGTTCTTC.

This clonotype has only a few counts. This chain uses TRBV5-1 with TRBJ1-5; TRBD1 might be the D (5 bases). The germline V gene encodes CDR1 SGHRS and CDR2 YFSETQ. Trimming cost V 4 bases and J 0 bases, with 11 bases left between them. The CDR3 is 15 amino acids. The CDR3 DNA sequence: TGCGCCAGCAGCCGGGACGGTTATAGCAATCAGCCCCAGCATTTT. Translating it yields CASSRDGYSNQPQHF.

The V call is TRBV10-3, the J call TRBJ2-2; D perhaps matches TRBD2 (5 bases). This CDR3 region has 14 residues. Germline V gives CDR1 ENHRY, CDR2 SYGVKD. Trimming left V 6 bases short and J 8 bases short, with 16 bases between. CDR3: CAISWIEGGGELFF. CDR3 coding DNA: TGTGCCATCAGCTGGATAGAGGGTGGAGGGGAGCTGTTTTTT.

V usage is TRBV7-2 and J usage is TRBJ2-2; D not certain. CDR1 SGHTA and CDR2 FQGNSA come from the germline V gene. V was pared by 3 bases and J by 6 bases, with 8 bases between. The CDR3 spans 13 residues. The DNA of the CDR3 is TGTGCCAGCAGCTTTAACCCGTCCGGGGAGCTGTTTTTT. Its translation: CASSFNPSGELFF.

V gene TRBV15 combines with J gene TRBJ1-1; D unresolved. This CDR3 is built from 14 residues. The V gene lost 3 bases and the J gene lost 0 bases, with 8 bases spanning the gap. Germline V gives CDR1 LNHNV, CDR2 YYDKDF (reference sequence). The CDR3, as DNA: TGTGCCACCAGCAGCGCACAGTTGAACACTGAAGCTTTCTTT. It specifies CATSSAQLNTEAFF.

The sample holds many counts of this clonotype. The V gene is TRBV7-2, the J gene TRBJ1-1, with D unresolved. CDR1 is SGHTA, CDR2 FQGNSA, per germline. This CDR3 is 15 amino acids long. V lost 1 base, J lost 1 base, and 10 bases lay in between. CDR3 DNA sequence: TGTGCCAGCAGCTTAGACCGACTAGAGAACACTGAAGCTTTCTTT. Protein product: CASSLDRLENTEAFF.

In its sample, this clonotype was seen many times. The rearrangement joins TRBV4-2 to TRBJ2-7, with unresolved D. CDR1 is LGHNA, CDR2 YNFKEQ, per germline. Trimming stripped 0 bases from V and 5 bases from J, with 14 bases between. This CDR3 has 15 residues. The CDR3 region has the DNA TGTGCCAGCAGCCAAGAGGGTTTTCCGTCAGACGAGCAGTACTTC. This sequence encodes CASSQEGFPSDEQYF.

This clonotype was counted many times. This chain joins TRBV29-1 and TRBJ2-1; no clear D gene. CDR1 and CDR2 (germline): SQVTM, ANQGSEA. The V end lost 5 bases, the J end lost 0 bases, and 8 bases lay between the germline ends. This CDR3 has 13 residues. The CDR3: CSVLGSSYNEQFF. The CDR3, as DNA: TGCAGCGTTCTAGGTTCCTCCTACAATGAGCAGTTCTTC.

This clonotype was detected only a few times. V gene TRBV27 combines with J gene TRBJ2-3; 11 positions match TRBD2. Germline CDR1 is MNHEY and CDR2 is SMNVEV (reference sequence). This CDR3 comprises 17 residues. The J segment lost 4 bases and the V segment lost 3 bases, leaving 9 bases of the junction unmatched. The CDR3 loop reads CASSFSRSGRASDTQYF. In DNA form, the CDR3 reads TGTGCCAGCAGTTTCTCCCGTAGCGGGAGGGCCTCAGATACGCAGTATTTT.

This clonotype has just a few counts. This chain links TRBV2 with TRBJ2-4, with D perhaps matching TRBD1 (5 bases). Trimming took 5 bases from V and 6 from J, leaving 11 bases between them. This CDR3 is 13 amino acids long. The germline V gene has CDR1 SNHLY and CDR2 FYNNEI. CDR3 bases: TGTGCCAGCAGTAAGGGGATGATAAACATTCAGTACTTC. This gives the protein CASSKGMINIQYF.

At least ten counts were recorded for this clonotype. This rearrangement joins TRBV4-1 to TRBJ1-4, with a tentative D call TRBD1 (5 bases). Trimming removed 0 bases at V and 8 bases at J, with 10 bases between. This CDR3 spans 14 amino acids. Per germline, CDR1 MGHRA and CDR2 YSYEKL. The CDR3 is CASSQDNRREKLFF. The CDR3 DNA sequence: TGCGCCAGCAGCCAAGATAACAGGCGGGAAAAACTGTTTTTT.

The gene calls are TRBV28 and TRBJ2-1; D gene uncertain. CDR1 MDHEN and CDR2 SYDVKM come from the germline V gene. The CDR3 covers 15 residues. With 6 bases removed from V and 6 bases from J, the gap between germline ends came to 18 bases. CDR3 loop: CASSPSQPAFNEQFF. CDR3 DNA: TGTGCCAGCAGCCCCTCACAACCAGCCTTCAATGAGCAGTTCTTC.

This clonotype was counted ten times or more. The rearrangement uses TRBV20-1 and TRBJ2-5, with TRBD2 identical over 14 bases. The CDR3 sequence is 16 residues long. J lost 0 bases, V lost 3 bases, and 3 bases had no gene match. CDR1 and CDR2 (germline): DFQATT, SNEGSKA (reference sequence). The CDR3 coding sequence is TGCAGTGCTAGGAGACTAGCGGGAGGGTACCAAGAGACCCAGTACTTC. Translation: CSARRLAGGYQETQYF.

This clonotype was counted many times. This sequence joins TRBV5-6 and TRBJ2-5; D gene unclear. CDR1 SGHDT and CDR2 YYEEEE come from the germline V gene. V gave up 1 base and J gave up 5 bases, with 12 bases separating them. The CDR3 has 14 amino acids. The CDR3 region has the DNA TGTGCCAGCAGCTTGAGGGTCCCTCCGGAGACCCAGTACTTC. Translated: CASSLRVPPETQYF.

This clonotype appeared a few times. This CDR3 is CSVEDGNTIYF. Written as DNA, the CDR3 is TGCAGCGTTGAGGATGGAAACACCATATATTTT. The chain links TRBV29-1 to TRBJ1-3; D not certain. V lost 3 bases to trimming and J lost 3 bases, with 3 bases between them. This CDR3 region has 11 residues. CDR1 SQVTM and CDR2 ANQGSEA come from the germline V gene.

This clonotype has a handful of counts. The rearrangement uses TRBV7-2 and TRBJ2-2, with D possibly matching TRBD2 (6 bases). Germline-derived CDR1 and CDR2 are SGHTA and FQGNSA. V lost 2 bases and J lost 6, with 13 bases in between. This CDR3 has 15 residues. The CDR3 reads CASSLNGGVAGELFF. CDR3 nucleotides: TGTGCCAGCAGCTTAAATGGCGGGGTGGCCGGGGAGCTGTTTTTT.

This chain connects TRBV29-1 to TRBJ2-1; D possibly corresponds to TRBD1 (6 bases). Germline V CDR1 and CDR2: SQVTM, ANQGSEA. The CDR3 runs 12 residues. The V gene lost 3 bases and the J gene lost 5 bases, with 8 bases spanning the gap. The CDR3 loop reads CSVDTGHNEQFF. The CDR3 DNA is TGCAGCGTTGATACAGGGCACAATGAGCAGTTCTTC.

This clonotype was seen a few times. The chain carries TRBV15 and TRBJ2-1; no clear D gene. Trimming removed 5 bases from V and 8 bases from J, with 16 bases in between. Per germline, CDR1 LNHNV and CDR2 YYDKDF (reference sequence). CDR3 size: 14 residues. The CDR3 sequence: CATSLTVSDYEQFF. The CDR3 DNA is TGTGCCACCAGCCTTACCGTCAGTGACTATGAGCAGTTCTTC. Combining the CDR3 with reference TRBV15 and TRBJ2-1 gives the whole variable domain DAMVIQNPRYQVTQFGKPVTLSCSQTLNHNVMYWYQQKSSQAPKLLFHYYDKDFNNEADTPDNFQSRRPNTSFCFLDIRSPGLGDTAMYLCATSLTVSDYEQFFGPGTRLTVL.

This chain links TRBV4-3 with TRBJ2-3; the match to TRBD2 covers 9 bases. With V trimmed by 0 bases and J by 4 bases, 8 bases remained unmatched. Per the germline V gene, CDR1 is LGHNA and CDR2 is YSLEER. CDR3 length equals 17 residues. The CDR3 is CASSQDYSAGGPDTQYF. For the CDR3, the DNA is TGCGCCAGCAGCCAAGATTATTCTGCGGGGGGGCCAGATACGCAGTATTTT.

The gene calls are TRBV4-1 and TRBJ2-1; unclear D gene. CDR1 is MGHRA and CDR2 is YSYEKL in the germline V gene. V lost 1 base and J 1 base, leaving 8 bases between the germline ends. The CDR3 is made up of 15 amino acids. This CDR3 reads CASSQGVASYNEQFF. The DNA of the CDR3 is TGCGCCAGCAGCCAAGGCGTTGCATCCTACAATGAGCAGTTCTTC.

This clonotype has more than one count but fewer than ten. The chain has TRBV5-1 and TRBJ2-7; possibly TRBD2 for D (6 bases). V was pared by 0 bases and J by 6 bases, with 13 bases between. The CDR3 covers 14 residues. The germline V gene encodes CDR1 SGHRS and CDR2 YFSETQ. The CDR3 loop is CASSLDGLALEQYF. CDR3 bases: TGCGCCAGCAGCTTGGATGGGCTAGCGCTCGAGCAGTACTTC.

This clonotype was seen only a few times. The rearrangement uses TRBV28 and TRBJ2-7; tentative D call: TRBD1 (5 bases). Trimming cost V 6 bases and J 0 bases, with 15 bases left between them. This CDR3 has 15 amino acids. The germline V gene has CDR1 MDHEN and CDR2 SYDVKM. The DNA for the CDR3 is TGTGCCAGCAGCCCTCTAACAGGAAACTCCTACGAGCAGTACTTC. Residues: CASSPLTGNSYEQYF.

This rearrangement joins TRBV20-1 to TRBJ2-7; D might be TRBD1 (6 bases). The V gene's germline CDR1 is DFQATT and CDR2 SNEGSKA (reference sequence). The CDR3 is 14 residues long. V dropped 5 bases and J dropped 3 bases, with 17 bases sitting between them. CDR3 bases: TGCAGTGCTGAGAAGAACAGGGAAGGCTACGAGCAGTACTTC. Its protein is CSAEKNREGYEQYF.

The chain joins TRBV6-5 to TRBJ2-7; D might be TRBD2 (6 bases). Germline V gives CDR1 MNHEY, CDR2 SVGAGI. V was shortened by 0 bases and J by 9 bases, with 12 bases between the two germline ends. The CDR3 has 13 residues. CDR3 sequence: CASSYSGQGGQYF. CDR3 nucleotide sequence: TGTGCCAGCAGTTACTCTGGTCAGGGAGGGCAGTACTTC.